These T cell receptor beta chains were read from a single sample in a study of T cells after yellow fever vaccination. MiXCR was run by TCRdb on the 5' RACE reads, yielding one entry per CDR3 protein. The sample has about 75,000 distinct CDR3 sequences, around 7% seen once. The sequencing here drew on CD8+ T cells sorted from PBMCs, taken 10 to 11 days after the first yellow fever vaccination. The receptors shown here come from a man aged 18 to 30 who received the YFV17D yellow fever vaccine. Each CDR3 is given without its conserved first and last residue. Clone size is given for some rows only: seen once, a few or many times, or a class if the clone is expanded.

v_call: TRBV4-3
clone_size: .
j_call: TRBJ2-7
cdr3_aa: ASSQEAPGGPAEQY

v_call: TRBV19
clone_size: .
j_call: TRBJ2-4
cdr3_aa: ATSQFLAKNIQY

v_call: TRBV3-1
clone_size: .
j_call: TRBJ2-3
cdr3_aa: ASSQRKLFWTTDTQY

v_call: TRBV29-1
clone_size: few
j_call: TRBJ1-1
cdr3_aa: SVGSGGVEAF

v_call: TRBV6-5
clone_size: many
j_call: TRBJ2-1
cdr3_aa: ASSYSKNEQF

v_call: TRBV6-5
clone_size: many
j_call: TRBJ1-2
cdr3_aa: ASSPSSRGYGYT

v_call: TRBV5-1
clone_size: many
j_call: TRBJ2-1
cdr3_aa: ASRTGGAADEQF

v_call: TRBV5-1
clone_size: few
j_call: TRBJ1-1
cdr3_aa: ASSLTQGARGTEAF

v_call: TRBV5-1
clone_size: few
j_call: TRBJ1-5
cdr3_aa: ASSLDTGVQPQH

v_call: TRBV4-1
clone_size: many
j_call: TRBJ1-1
cdr3_aa: ASSLMAQENTEAF

v_call: TRBV15
clone_size: many
j_call: TRBJ2-5
cdr3_aa: ATSPLEGDSSQTQY

v_call: TRBV7-6
clone_size: many
j_call: TRBJ1-4
cdr3_aa: ASSETGPNEKLF

v_call: TRBV18
clone_size: .
j_call: TRBJ2-3
cdr3_aa: ASSPPAARGGTDTQY

v_call: TRBV12-5
clone_size: many
j_call: TRBJ2-1
cdr3_aa: ASGFTGNNEQF

v_call: TRBV7-2
clone_size: .
j_call: TRBJ2-1
cdr3_aa: ASSLWGAPSYNEQF

v_call: TRBV27
clone_size: many
j_call: TRBJ1-6
cdr3_aa: ASSLYGSNNSPLH

v_call: TRBV11-2
clone_size: many
j_call: TRBJ2-5
cdr3_aa: ASSPLGLGAGAQY

v_call: TRBV7-2
clone_size: .
j_call: TRBJ2-1
cdr3_aa: ASSRTYNEQF

v_call: TRBV11-1
clone_size: many
j_call: TRBJ2-4
cdr3_aa: ASRPTTSGGLAKNIQY

v_call: TRBV2
clone_size: many
j_call: TRBJ2-7
cdr3_aa: ASSVPSYEQY

v_call: TRBV6-2/TRBV6-3
clone_size: few
j_call: TRBJ2-2
cdr3_aa: ASSATGGNTGELF

v_call: TRBV7-9
clone_size: few
j_call: TRBJ2-3
cdr3_aa: ASSLGAQIPTDTQY

v_call: TRBV6-5
clone_size: many
j_call: TRBJ2-7
cdr3_aa: ASSSPPTGRYEQY

v_call: TRBV4-2
clone_size: few
j_call: TRBJ2-6
cdr3_aa: ASSQNSASGANVLT

v_call: TRBV21-1
clone_size: once
j_call: TRBJ2-5
cdr3_aa: ASSKGGEENETQY

v_call: TRBV7-2
clone_size: few
j_call: TRBJ2-7
cdr3_aa: ASSTWDRGYEQY

v_call: TRBV20-1
clone_size: .
j_call: TRBJ1-4
cdr3_aa: SARDQVVNRGREILDEKLF